Shown below are 20 T cell receptor beta chains from a single sample sequenced in a study of CD8+ T cells in alopecia areata. Stated treatment: oral pan-JAK inhibitor, 5-10 mg twice daily. Reverse transcription of extracted RNA yielded cDNA, which provided the sequencing template. The table came from immunoSEQ multiplex PCR; TCRdb's copy has only in-frame clones and leaves some out. The sample holds under 200,000 clones, less than 70% seen once. Sample: CD4+ T cells sorted from blood, taken at week 24, from a patient treated with tofacitinib. Source of these receptors: a human donor with alopecia areata.

This clone has more than one count but fewer than ten. The chain carries TRBV29-1 and TRBJ2-2; unclear D gene. V gave up 5 bases and J gave up 1 base, with 5 bases separating them. The germline V gene has CDR1 SQVTM and CDR2 ANQGSEA. The CDR3 runs 12 residues. CDR3 nucleotide sequence: TGCAGCGTTTGCGAGAACACCGGGGAGCTGTTTTTT. Amino acids: CSVCENTGELFF.

Turning to this clone: Additional DNA sequences in this sample encode the identical CDR3. This chain links TRBV30 with TRBJ1-2; D remains ambiguous. The CDR3 has 12 residues. The germline V gene encodes CDR1 GTSNPN and CDR2 SVGIG (reference sequence). V lost 2 bases, J lost 2 bases, and 6 bases lay in between. The CDR3 region is CAWSPTNYGYTF. The DNA of the CDR3 is TGTGCCTGGAGTCCCACAAACTATGGCTACACCTTC.

The chain links TRBV9 to TRBJ1-6; D gene ambiguous. V gave up 4 bases and J gave up 5 bases, with 13 bases separating them. The V gene's germline CDR1 is SGDLS and CDR2 YYNGEE. The CDR3 is 15 residues long. For the CDR3, the DNA is TGTGCCAGCAGCTCTGAGGGTGCCCATAATTCACCCCTCCACTTT. This sequence encodes CASSSEGAHNSPLHF.

Only one count was recorded for this clone. The chain is built from TRBV9 and TRBJ2-7; 7 bases are a match to TRBD1. The CDR3 covers 14 residues. Germline V gene sequence: CDR1 SGDLS, CDR2 YYNGEE. Unmatched junction bases numbered 6, after V lost 3 bases and J lost 3 bases. In DNA, the CDR3 is TGTGCCAGCAGCGCAGCTGGACAGGTCTACGAGCAGTACTTC. Its translation: CASSAAGQVYEQYF.

The J gene is TRBJ2-2, the V gene TRBV27; 9 bases map to TRBD2. The CDR3 runs to 17 residues. The J segment lost 4 bases and the V segment lost 4 bases, leaving 10 bases of the junction unmatched. Germline values: CDR1 MNHEY, CDR2 SMNVEV (reference sequence). This chain's CDR3 is CASSSPSSSGGTGELFF. The CDR3 DNA is TGTGCCAGCAGTTCACCCTCGAGTAGCGGGGGCACCGGGGAGCTGTTTTTT.

This clone was detected a few times. This chain links TRBV10-2 with TRBJ1-5; D call uncertain. CDR1 and CDR2 (germline): WSHSY, SAAADI. This CDR3 has 14 amino acids. The V gene lost 10 bases and the J gene lost 4 bases, with 17 bases spanning the gap. In DNA, the CDR3 is TGCGCCACCTCGAGAGGACGGGGAAATCAGCCCCAGCATTTT. It specifies CATSRGRGNQPQHF.

Points on this clone: At the DNA level, this CDR3 is encoded by other sequences in the same sample as well. The gene calls are TRBV29-1 and TRBJ2-7; weak D call: TRBD1 (5 bases). V lost 5 bases, J lost 0 bases, and 8 bases lay in between. The CDR3 has 12 amino acids. The germline gives CDR1 SQVTM, CDR2 ANQGSEA. The DNA of the CDR3 is TGCAGCGTTTCAGGGTCCTCCTACGAGCAGTACTTC. Translated, it gives CSVSGSSYEQYF.

This clone occurred many times. The chain uses TRBV14 and TRBJ1-2; 7 positions agree with TRBD1. CDR1 and CDR2 from the germline V gene are SGHDN and FVKESK. This CDR3 spans 16 amino acids. V was pared by 4 bases and J by 4 bases, with 12 bases of the junction left unmatched. The CDR3, as DNA: TGTGCCAGCAGCCCCTATGCGCAGCAGGGGGGCTATGGCTACACCTTC. Its translation is CASSPYAQQGGYGYTF.

This clone was seen just once. The J gene is TRBJ1-4, the V gene TRBV7-9; TRBD1 is a possible D gene (6 bases). V lost 5 bases and J lost 5, with 15 bases in between. Germline V gene sequence: CDR1 SEHNR, CDR2 FQNEAQ (reference sequence). The length of the CDR3 is 15 residues. CDR3: CASSQGQKTNEKLFF. The CDR3 region has the DNA TGTGCCAGCAGCCAAGGACAGAAAACAAATGAAAAACTGTTTTTT.

The V and J genes are TRBV30 and TRBJ2-7; 10 nucleotides match TRBD2. The V gene's germline CDR1 is GTSNPN and CDR2 SVGIG (reference sequence). V lost 3 bases, J lost 0 bases, and 5 bases stayed unmatched. The CDR3 covers 15 residues. The CDR3 region has the DNA TGTGCCTGGAGCGGACTAGCGGCGAGCTCCTACGAGCAGTACTTC. Its protein is CAWSGLAASSYEQYF.

CDR3 DNA: TGTGCCAGCAGCTTGCGGGGGTCGGCGGGGGGTTCACCCCTCCACTTT. Its translation is CASSLRGSAGGSPLHF. The J gene is TRBJ1-6, the V gene TRBV5-6, with D perhaps matching TRBD1 (5 bases). In germline, CDR1 is SGHDT, CDR2 YYEEEE. The CDR3 loop spans 16 amino acids. V gave up 1 base and J gave up 9 bases, with 17 bases separating them. Full variable domain (outside the CDR3, taken from reference TRBV5-6 and TRBJ1-6): DAGVTQSPTHLIKTRGQQVTLRCSPKSGHDTVSWYQQALGQGPQFIFQYYEEEERQRGNFPDRFSGHQFPNYSSELNVNALLLGDSALYLCASSLRGSAGGSPLHFGNGTRLTVT.

The rearrangement links TRBV4-1 to TRBJ2-2, with a tentative D call TRBD1 (5 bases). Trimming took off 0 bases at V and 4 bases at J, with 15 bases between the two ends. From germline, CDR1 is MGHRA and CDR2 YSYEKL. CDR3 size: 17 residues. The CDR3 nucleotides are TGCGCCAGCAGCCAAGAGGGCCAGGGCTTAGGCACCGGGGAGCTGTTTTTT. Residues: CASSQEGQGLGTGELFF.

The table lists this clone with a count of one. V usage is TRBV30 and J usage is TRBJ2-3; D uncertain. The CDR3 loop spans 11 amino acids. The ends were cut back, 2 bases at V and 6 bases at J, with 6 bases in the middle. The germline gives CDR1 GTSNPN, CDR2 SVGIG (reference sequence). As DNA, the CDR3 is TGTGCCTGGAGTCCGAGGGATACGCAGTATTTT. Translation gives CAWSPRDTQYF.

The chain joins TRBV29-1 to TRBJ2-3, with 14 positions matching TRBD2. The germline gives CDR1 SQVTM, CDR2 ANQGSEA. The CDR3 has 13 amino acids. Losses at the gene ends were 4 bases for V and 9 bases for J; bases not matched to a gene: 3. Here the CDR3 DNA reads TGCAGCGTTGTGACTAGCGGGGGGGAAACGCAGTATTTT. Translating gives CSVVTSGGETQYF.

This clone was recorded a few times. The chain recombines TRBV29-1 with TRBJ2-6; D is unresolved. V gave up 4 bases and J gave up 1 base, with 11 bases separating them. The CDR3 spans 15 residues. The germline V gene encodes CDR1 SQVTM and CDR2 ANQGSEA. CDR3 amino acids: CSVGGIGSGANVLTF. Written as DNA, the CDR3 is TGCAGCGTTGGGGGTATCGGTTCTGGGGCCAACGTCCTGACTTTC. Complete variable domain (other parts from reference TRBV29-1 and TRBJ2-6): SAVISQKPSRDICQRGTSLTIQCQVDSQVTMMFWYRQQPGQSLTLIATANQGSEATYESGFVIDKFPISRPNLTFSTLTVSNMSPEDSSIYLCSVGGIGSGANVLTFGAGSRLTVL.

The rearrangement uses TRBV6-5 and TRBJ1-1, with TRBD1 identical over 7 bases. V lost 5 bases and J lost 10; bases outside the gene matches: 7. The germline V gene encodes CDR1 MNHEY and CDR2 SVGAGI. The CDR3 length is 12 residues. This CDR3 is CASSPPTGSAFF. DNA for the CDR3: TGTGCCAGCAGTCCCCCGACAGGGTCAGCTTTCTTT.

CDR3 sequence reads: CAYRGSGNTIYF. The CDR3 nucleotides read TGTGCCTACCGGGGTTCTGGAAACACCATATATTTT. This chain connects TRBV30 to TRBJ1-3; no definite D call. CDR3 length: 12 amino acids. V was trimmed by 7 bases and J by 1 base, leaving 8 bases between them. Germline assignment: CDR1 GTSNPN and CDR2 SVGIG (reference sequence).

In its sample, this clone was seen a few times. This chain joins TRBV29-1 and TRBJ2-7; weak D call: TRBD1 (6 bases). The CDR3 runs to 13 residues. Trimming shortened V by 5 bases and J by 4 bases, and 15 bases separated the two germline ends. Per germline, CDR1 SQVTM and CDR2 ANQGSEA. For the CDR3, the DNA is TGCAGCGTTCGCCAGGGGCCTACATACGAGCAGTACTTC. It translates to CSVRQGPTYEQYF.

This chain connects TRBV5-1 to TRBJ1-6, with 8 bases matching TRBD1. V shed 5 bases, J shed 7 bases, and the junction held 5 bases outside the gene matches. The CDR3 spans 14 residues. Germline loops: CDR1 SGHRS, CDR2 YFSETQ. In DNA, the CDR3 is TGCGCCAGCAGACGTCGACAGGGGAATTCACCCCTCCACTTT. This translates into CASRRRQGNSPLHF.

The chain is built from TRBV30 and TRBJ1-1; maybe TRBD1 (5 bases). Germline V lookup: CDR1 GTSNPN, CDR2 SVGIG (reference sequence). V gave up 5 bases and J gave up 1 base, with 14 bases separating them. The CDR3 has 14 amino acids. CDR3 sequence (DNA): TGTGCCTGGGGGAGGGACGAGGGGAACACTGAAGCTTTCTTT. Its protein product is CAWGRDEGNTEAFF. Full variable domain (rest looked up from reference TRBV30 and TRBJ1-1): SQTIHQWPATLVQPVGSPLSLECTVEGTSNPNLYWYRQAAGRGLQLLFYSVGIGQISSEVPQNLSASRPQDRQFILSSKKLLLSDSGFYLCAWGRDEGNTEAFFGQGTRLTVV.